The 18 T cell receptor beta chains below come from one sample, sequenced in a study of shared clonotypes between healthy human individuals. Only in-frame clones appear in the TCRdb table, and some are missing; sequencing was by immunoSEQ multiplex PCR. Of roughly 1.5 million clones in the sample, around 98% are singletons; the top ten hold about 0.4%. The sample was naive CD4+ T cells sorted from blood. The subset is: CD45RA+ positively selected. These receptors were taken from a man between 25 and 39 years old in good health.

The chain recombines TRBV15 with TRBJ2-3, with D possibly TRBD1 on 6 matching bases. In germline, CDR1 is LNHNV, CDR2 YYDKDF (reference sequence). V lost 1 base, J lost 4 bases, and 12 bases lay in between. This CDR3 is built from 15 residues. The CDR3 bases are TGTGCCACCAGCAGAGTCGGCAGGGGAGCAGATACGCAGTATTTT. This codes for CATSRVGRGADTQYF.

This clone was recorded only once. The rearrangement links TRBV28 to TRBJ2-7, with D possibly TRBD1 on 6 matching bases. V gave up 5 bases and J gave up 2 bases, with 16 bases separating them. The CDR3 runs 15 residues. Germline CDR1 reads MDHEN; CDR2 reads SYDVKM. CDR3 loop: CASSIQTQGPYEQYF. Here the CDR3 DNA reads TGTGCCAGCAGTATCCAAACACAGGGACCCTACGAGCAGTACTTC.

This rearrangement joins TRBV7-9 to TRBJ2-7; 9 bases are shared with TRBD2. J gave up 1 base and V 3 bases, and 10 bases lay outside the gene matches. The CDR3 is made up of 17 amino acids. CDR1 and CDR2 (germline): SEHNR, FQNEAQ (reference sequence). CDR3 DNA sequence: TGTGCCAGCAGCTTCCAAGCCCTAGCGGGACGGTCCTACGAGCAGTACTTC. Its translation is CASSFQALAGRSYEQYF.

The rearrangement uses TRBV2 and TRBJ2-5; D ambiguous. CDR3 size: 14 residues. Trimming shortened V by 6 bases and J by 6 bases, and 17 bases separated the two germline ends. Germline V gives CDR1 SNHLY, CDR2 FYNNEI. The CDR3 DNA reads TGTGCCAGCAGCAAGGACGTGGGCGGCCAGACCCAGTACTTC. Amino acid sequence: CASSKDVGGQTQYF.

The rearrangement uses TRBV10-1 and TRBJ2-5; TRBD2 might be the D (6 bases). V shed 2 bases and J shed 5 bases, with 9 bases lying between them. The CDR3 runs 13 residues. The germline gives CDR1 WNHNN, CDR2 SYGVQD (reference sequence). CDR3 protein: CASSERRGETQYF. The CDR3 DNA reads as TGCGCCAGCAGTGAGCGGAGGGGCGAGACCCAGTACTTC.

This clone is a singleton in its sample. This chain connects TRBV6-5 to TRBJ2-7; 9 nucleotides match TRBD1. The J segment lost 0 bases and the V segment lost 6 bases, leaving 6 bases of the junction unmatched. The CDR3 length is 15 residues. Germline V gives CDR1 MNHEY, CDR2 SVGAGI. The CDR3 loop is CASRERTGVSYEQYF. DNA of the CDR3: TGTGCCAGCAGGGAACGGACAGGGGTCTCCTACGAGCAGTACTTC.

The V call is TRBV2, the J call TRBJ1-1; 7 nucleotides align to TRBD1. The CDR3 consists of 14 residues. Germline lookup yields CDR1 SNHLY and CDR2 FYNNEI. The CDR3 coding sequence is TGTGGCATAACCAGCAGCGGACAGGACACTGAAGCTTTCTTT. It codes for CGITSSGQDTEAFF.

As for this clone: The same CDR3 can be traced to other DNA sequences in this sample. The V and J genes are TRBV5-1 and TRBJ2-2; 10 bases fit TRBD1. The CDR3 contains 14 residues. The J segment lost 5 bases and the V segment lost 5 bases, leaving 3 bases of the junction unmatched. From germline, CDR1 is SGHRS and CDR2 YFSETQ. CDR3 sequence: CASRRTGGTGELFF. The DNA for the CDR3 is TGCGCCAGCAGGCGGACAGGGGGAACCGGGGAGCTGTTTTTT.

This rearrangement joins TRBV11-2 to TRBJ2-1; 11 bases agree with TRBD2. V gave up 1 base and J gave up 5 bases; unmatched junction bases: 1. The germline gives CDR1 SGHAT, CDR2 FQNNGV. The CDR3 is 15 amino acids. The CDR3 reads CASSLVLAGDNEQFF. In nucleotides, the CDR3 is TGTGCCAGCAGCTTAGTACTAGCGGGAGACAATGAGCAGTTCTTC.

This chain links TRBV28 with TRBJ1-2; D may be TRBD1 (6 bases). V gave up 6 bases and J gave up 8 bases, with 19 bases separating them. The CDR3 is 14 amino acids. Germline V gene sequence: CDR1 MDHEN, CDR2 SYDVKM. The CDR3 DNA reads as TGTGCCAGCAGCGTGAGAGGGGGTATGAAGGGCTACACCTTC. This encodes CASSVRGGMKGYTF.

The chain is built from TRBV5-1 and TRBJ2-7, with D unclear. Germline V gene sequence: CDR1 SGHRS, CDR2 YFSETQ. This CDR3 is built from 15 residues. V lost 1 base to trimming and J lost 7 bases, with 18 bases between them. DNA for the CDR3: TGCGCCAGCAGCTTGAACGCTGACCCCTCTAGGGAGCAGTACTTC. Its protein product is CASSLNADPSREQYF.

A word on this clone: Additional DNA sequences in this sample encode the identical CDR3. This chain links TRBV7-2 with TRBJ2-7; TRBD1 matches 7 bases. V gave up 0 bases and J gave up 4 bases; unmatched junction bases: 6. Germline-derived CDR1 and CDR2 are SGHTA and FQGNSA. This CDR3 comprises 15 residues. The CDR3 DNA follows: TGTGCCAGCAGCTTAGCCCCGGGACAGATATACGAGCAGTACTTC. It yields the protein CASSLAPGQIYEQYF. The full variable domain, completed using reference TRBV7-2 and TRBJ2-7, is GAGVSQSPSNKVTEKGKDVELRCDPISGHTALYWYRQSLGQGLEFLIYFQGNSAPDKSGLPSDRFSAERTGGSVSTLTIQRTQQEDSAVYLCASSLAPGQIYEQYFGPGTRLTVT.

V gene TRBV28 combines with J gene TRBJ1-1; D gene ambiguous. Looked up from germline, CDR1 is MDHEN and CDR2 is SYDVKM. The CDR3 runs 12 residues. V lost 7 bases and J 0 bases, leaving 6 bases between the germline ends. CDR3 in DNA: TGTGCCAGCAAATCAGTGAACACTGAAGCTTTCTTT. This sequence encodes CASKSVNTEAFF.

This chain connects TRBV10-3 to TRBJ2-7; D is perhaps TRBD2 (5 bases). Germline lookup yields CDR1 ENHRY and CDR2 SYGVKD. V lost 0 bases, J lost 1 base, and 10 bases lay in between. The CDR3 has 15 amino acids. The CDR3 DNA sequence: TGTGCCATCAGTGAGTCGTTAGCGATGTCCTACGAGCAGTACTTC. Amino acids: CAISESLAMSYEQYF.

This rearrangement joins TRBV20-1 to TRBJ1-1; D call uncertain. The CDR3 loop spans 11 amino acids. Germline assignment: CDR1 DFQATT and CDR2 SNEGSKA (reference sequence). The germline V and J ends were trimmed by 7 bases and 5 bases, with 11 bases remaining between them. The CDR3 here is CSGPGRTEAFF. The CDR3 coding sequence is TGCAGTGGCCCGGGTAGGACTGAAGCTTTCTTT.

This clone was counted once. CDR3 protein: CASSSKRLAVDNEQFF. In DNA form, the CDR3 reads TGCGCCAGCAGCTCGAAGAGACTAGCGGTCGACAATGAGCAGTTCTTC. The rearrangement links TRBV4-1 to TRBJ2-1; TRBD2 matches at 9 bases. Germline V CDR1 and CDR2: MGHRA, YSYEKL. V lost 5 bases and J lost 5; bases outside the gene matches: 10. The CDR3 consists of 16 residues.

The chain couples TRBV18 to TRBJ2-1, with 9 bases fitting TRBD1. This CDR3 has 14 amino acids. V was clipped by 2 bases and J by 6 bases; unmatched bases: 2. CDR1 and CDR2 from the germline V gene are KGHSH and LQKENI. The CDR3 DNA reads TGTGCCAGCTCACCAGGGACAGGGCGCAATGAGCAGTTCTTC. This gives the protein CASSPGTGRNEQFF.

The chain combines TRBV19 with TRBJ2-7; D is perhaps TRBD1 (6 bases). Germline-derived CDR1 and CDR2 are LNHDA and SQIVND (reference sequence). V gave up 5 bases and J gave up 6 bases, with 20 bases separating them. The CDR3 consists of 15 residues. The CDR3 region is CASSASWDTHGEQYF. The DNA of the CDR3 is TGTGCCAGTAGTGCCTCTTGGGACACCCACGGCGAGCAGTACTTC.